The 25 T cell receptor beta chains given below trace back to one sample, sequenced in a study of shared clonotypes between healthy human individuals. Sequencing used immunoSEQ multiplex PCR; TCRdb keeps in-frame clones, though not all of them. The sample yields 1.5 million to 2.5 million clones, about 95% seen once. Naive CD8 cells comprised CD45RO-negative, CCR7-positively selected cells, excluding terminally differentiated effector memory CD45RA+ cells. Sequencing was performed on naive CD8+ T cells sorted from blood. All receptors derive from a man in his late teens or twenties in good health.

The J gene is TRBJ2-7, the V gene TRBV10-3, with D tentatively TRBD1 (5 bases). CDR1 and CDR2 from the germline V gene are ENHRY and SYGVKD. V dropped 6 bases and J dropped 1 base, with 10 bases sitting between them. This CDR3 has 13 amino acids. CDR3 sequence reads: CAISPDTSYEQYF. Here the CDR3 DNA reads TGTGCCATCAGCCCGGACACGTCCTACGAGCAGTACTTC.

The V call is TRBV19, the J call TRBJ1-5, with no clear D. V was pared by 5 bases and J by 5 bases, with 13 bases between. Germline CDR1 reads LNHDA; CDR2 reads SQIVND (reference sequence). The CDR3 totals 14 residues. The CDR3 here is CASSPRVLDQPQHF. The CDR3 DNA follows: TGTGCCAGTAGTCCGAGAGTCCTAGATCAGCCCCAGCATTTT. The complete variable domain, with remaining parts taken from reference TRBV19 and TRBJ1-5, reads DGGITQSPKYLFRKEGQNVTLSCEQNLNHDAMYWYRQDPGQGLRLIYYSQIVNDFQKGDIAEGYSVSREKKESFPLTVTSAQKNPTAFYLCASSPRVLDQPQHFGDGTRLSIL.

The chain employs TRBV15 and TRBJ2-5, with a weak D call TRBD1 (5 bases). Deletions cut 3 bases from V and 5 bases from J, with 10 bases between. Germline V gene data show CDR1 as LNHNV and CDR2 as YYDKDF (reference sequence). The CDR3 covers 13 residues. CDR3 bases: TGTGCCACCAGCAGGGACATGGGGGAGACCCAGTACTTC. Translation: CATSRDMGETQYF. The full variable domain, with the rest looked up from reference TRBV15 and TRBJ2-5, is DAMVIQNPRYQVTQFGKPVTLSCSQTLNHNVMYWYQQKSSQAPKLLFHYYDKDFNNEADTPDNFQSRRPNTSFCFLDIRSPGLGDTAMYLCATSRDMGETQYFGPGTRLLVL.

The V and J genes are TRBV7-9 and TRBJ2-5; tentatively, D is TRBD1 or TRBD2 (6 bases each). This CDR3 region has 15 residues. Between the trimmed V and J ends, which lost 5 bases and 5 bases, there was a span of 18 bases. CDR1 and CDR2 (germline): SEHNR, FQNEAQ (reference sequence). The CDR3 DNA reads as TGTGCCAGCAGCCCCCCACCTGGGGGGCCGGAGACCCAGTACTTC. It translates to CASSPPPGGPETQYF.

V and J are TRBV5-5 and TRBJ1-3, with D perhaps TRBD1 (6 bases). This CDR3 is 15 amino acids long. Looked up from germline, CDR1 is SGHKS and CDR2 is YYEKEE (reference sequence). Trimming took 2 bases from V and 0 from J, leaving 9 bases between them. CDR3 residues: CASSFEGGSGNTIYF. For the CDR3, the DNA is TGTGCCAGCAGCTTTGAGGGGGGCTCTGGAAACACCATATATTTT.

The V call is TRBV7-9, the J call TRBJ1-6, with D possibly TRBD1 on 5 matching bases. Germline-derived CDR1 and CDR2 are SEHNR and FQNEAQ (reference sequence). The ends were cut back, 1 base at V and 0 bases at J, with 16 bases in the middle. This CDR3 comprises 19 residues. The CDR3 sequence is CASSLEVLGASSYNSPLHF. DNA for the CDR3: TGTGCCAGCAGCTTAGAGGTTTTAGGGGCCAGCTCCTATAATTCACCCCTCCACTTT.

This clone has only a few counts. The V call is TRBV10-3, the J call TRBJ1-6; D gene unclear. The V gene's germline CDR1 is ENHRY and CDR2 SYGVKD. The CDR3 has 15 residues. The ends were cut back, 3 bases at V and 0 bases at J, with 6 bases in the middle. The CDR3 sequence is CAISDQSSYNSPLHF. CDR3 DNA sequence: TGTGCCATCAGTGACCAGAGCTCCTATAATTCACCCCTCCACTTT.

This rearrangement joins TRBV29-1 to TRBJ2-5, with 9 bases identical to TRBD2. J lost 1 base, V lost 7 bases, and 4 bases had no gene match. The germline CDR1 and CDR2 sequences are SQVTM and ANQGSEA. The CDR3 has 13 amino acids. This chain's CDR3 is CSAVTSGQETQYF. For the CDR3, the DNA is TGCAGCGCCGTGACTAGCGGCCAAGAGACCCAGTACTTC.

This chain links TRBV4-1 with TRBJ1-5; 8 bases are a match to TRBD1. With 4 bases clipped from V and 5 bases from J, the junction kept 7 bases outside the gene matches. CDR1 is MGHRA and CDR2 is YSYEKL in the germline V gene. This CDR3 has 15 residues. CDR3 DNA: TGCGCCAGCAGCCCTAGGACAGGGTCTGATCAGCCCCAGCATTTT. It encodes CASSPRTGSDQPQHF.

The J gene is TRBJ1-5, the V gene TRBV21-1. TRBV21-1 is classified as a pseudogene. This CDR3 contains 16 residues. This CDR3 is CASSNWDGTGYQPQHF. The CDR3 coding sequence is TGTGCCAGCAGCAATTGGGACGGGACCGGTTATCAGCCCCAGCATTTT.

J is TRBJ1-6 and V is TRBV28; D perhaps matches TRBD1 (5 bases). V was pared by 2 bases and J by 4 bases, with 12 bases between. The V gene's germline CDR1 is MDHEN and CDR2 SYDVKM. This CDR3 spans 16 amino acids. CDR3 sequence: CASSLVRDPYNSPLHF. The CDR3 nucleotides read TGTGCCAGCAGTTTAGTTAGGGACCCTTATAATTCACCCCTCCACTTT.

The genes are TRBV28 and TRBJ1-5; no clear D. The CDR3 has 13 amino acids. V shed 6 bases and J shed 6 bases, with 12 bases lying between them. Germline V gene data show CDR1 as MDHEN and CDR2 as SYDVKM. The CDR3: CASREVGSQPQHF. DNA of the CDR3: TGTGCCAGCAGGGAGGTAGGGAGTCAGCCCCAGCATTTT.

The V gene is TRBV2, the J gene TRBJ1-3; D possibly corresponds to TRBD1 (6 bases). The CDR3 has 17 residues. Trimming left V 0 bases short and J 0 bases short, with 12 bases between. Germline CDR1 SNHLY, CDR2 FYNNEI. In DNA, the CDR3 is TGTGCCAGCAGTGAAGCACCGGGGGGCCTCTCTGGAAACACCATATATTTT. Encoded protein: CASSEAPGGLSGNTIYF.

The CDR3 nucleotides are TGTGCCAGCAGTGACGACGCGACAGGGGGCTACGGTGAGCAGTTCTTC. Its translation is CASSDDATGGYGEQFF. The chain recombines TRBV6-1 with TRBJ2-1; 10 bases fit TRBD1. After removal of 3 bases from V and 9 bases from J, the junction contained 11 bases not matched to a gene. The CDR3 totals 16 residues. Per germline, CDR1 MNHNS and CDR2 SASEGT.

The chain carries TRBV10-2 and TRBJ1-2; D remains ambiguous. Germline V lookup: CDR1 WSHSY, CDR2 SAAADI. V lost 2 bases, J lost 2 bases, and 12 bases lay in between. This CDR3 comprises 15 residues. The CDR3 DNA sequence: TGCGCCAGCAGTGAGCTGTCAGAGCCCAACTATGGCTACACCTTC. Translating it yields CASSELSEPNYGYTF.

The genes are TRBV7-9 and TRBJ2-1, with 13 bases matching TRBD2. Germline loops: CDR1 SEHNR, CDR2 FQNEAQ (reference sequence). V was clipped by 5 bases and J by 3 bases; unmatched bases: 10. This CDR3 spans 18 amino acids. The CDR3 DNA is TGTGCCAGCAGCGCGACTAGCGGGAGGACCGTACGCTACAATGAGCAGTTCTTC. It codes for CASSATSGRTVRYNEQFF.

The chain carries TRBV19 and TRBJ1-5, with D perhaps TRBD1 (5 bases). The CDR3 consists of 15 residues. The V end lost 2 bases, the J end lost 3 bases, and 11 bases lay between the germline ends. The germline V gene encodes CDR1 LNHDA and CDR2 SQIVND (reference sequence). CDR3 coding DNA: TGTGCCAGTAGTATAATGGACACCTTCAATCAGCCCCAGCATTTT. It is translated as CASSIMDTFNQPQHF.

The rearrangement joins TRBV4-1 to TRBJ2-7; TRBD2 is a possible D gene (6 bases). V was shortened by 3 bases and J by 3 bases, with 15 bases between the two germline ends. In germline, CDR1 is MGHRA, CDR2 YSYEKL. This CDR3 region has 15 residues. The CDR3 bases are TGCGCCAGCAGCCACGCCCGCGGGACGTACTACGAGCAGTACTTC. As protein: CASSHARGTYYEQYF.

The gene calls are TRBV28 and TRBJ1-5, with TRBD1 as a possible D gene (5 bases). Deletions cut 8 bases from V and 1 base from J, with 15 bases between. The CDR3 is 15 residues long. The germline V gene encodes CDR1 MDHEN and CDR2 SYDVKM. Here the CDR3 DNA reads TGTGCCAGCGGAACAGGACTTGGAAGCAATCAGCCCCAGCATTTT. Amino acids: CASGTGLGSNQPQHF.

A single count supports this clone. The CDR3 protein is CASSWSLGKTDYGYTF. The CDR3 DNA reads as TGTGCCAGCAGTTGGTCACTCGGCAAAACGGACTATGGCTACACCTTC. The chain has TRBV28 and TRBJ1-2, with no clear D. The CDR3 has 16 residues. Germline V gene data show CDR1 as MDHEN and CDR2 as SYDVKM. V dropped 4 bases and J dropped 3 bases, with 18 bases sitting between them.

The V gene is TRBV10-3, the J gene TRBJ2-7; weak D call: TRBD2 (6 bases). The CDR3 extends over 14 amino acids. Germline loops: CDR1 ENHRY, CDR2 SYGVKD. With 3 bases removed from V and 4 bases from J, the gap between germline ends came to 13 bases. The CDR3 loop is CAISDPGLSYEQYF. The DNA of the CDR3 is TGTGCCATCAGTGACCCGGGACTCTCATACGAGCAGTACTTC.

The chain carries TRBV9 and TRBJ2-1; D not certain. The V end lost 3 bases, the J end lost 2 bases, and 9 bases lay between the germline ends. Germline V gives CDR1 SGDLS, CDR2 YYNGEE. The CDR3 runs to 14 residues. In DNA form, the CDR3 reads TGTGCCAGCAGCGCGGGCAGCCCCTACAATGAGCAGTTCTTC. It is translated as CASSAGSPYNEQFF.

This clone was observed a few times. Distinct nucleotide sequences in the sample also encode this CDR3. The V call is TRBV30, the J call TRBJ1-3, with 7 bases lining up with TRBD1. The V and J ends lost 3 bases and 7 bases, in that order; junction bases with no gene match: 3. This CDR3 contains 12 residues. Germline CDR1 GTSNPN, CDR2 SVGIG (reference sequence). The CDR3 DNA reads TGTGCCTGGAGCCCACAGGGGAACACCATATATTTT. It encodes CAWSPQGNTIYF.

The J gene is TRBJ1-5, the V gene TRBV10-2, with D perhaps TRBD1 (5 bases). Germline-derived CDR1 and CDR2 are WSHSY and SAAADI. The V gene lost 4 bases and the J gene lost 7 bases, with 14 bases spanning the gap. This CDR3 has 14 amino acids. In nucleotides, the CDR3 is TGCGCCAGCAGTGTGGGGCAGGGAAACCAGCCCCAGCATTTT. This encodes CASSVGQGNQPQHF.

The chain links TRBV4-3 to TRBJ1-1; D is ambiguous. Germline CDR1 and CDR2: LGHNA and YSLEER. V shed 0 bases and J shed 4 bases, with 12 bases lying between them. The CDR3 is 15 amino acids. CDR3 protein: CASSQDLGRGTEAFF. In DNA form, the CDR3 reads TGCGCCAGCAGCCAAGATCTGGGCAGAGGCACTGAAGCTTTCTTT.